These T cell receptor beta chains were read from a single sample in a study of control samples from healthy donors and cancer patients. Sequencing used immunoSEQ multiplex PCR; TCRdb keeps in-frame clones, though not all of them. Here the sample spans 130,000 or so clones, more than 80% being singletons. Specimen: blood. The receptors were sampled from a man aged 18 to 35 in good health. Both conserved end residues are part of each CDR3. A D gene is named only where the DNA matches it firmly. Size is stated for part of the rows, as once, few or many counts, or as a class when the clone is expanded.

d_call,j_call,clone_size,v_call,cdr3_length,cdr3_nt,cdr3_aa
TRBD1,TRBJ2-5,-,TRBV5-1,14,TGCGCCAGCAGCTCTGGGGACAGGGAAGAGACCCAGTACTTC,CASSSGDREETQYF
-,TRBJ2-7,-,TRBV4-1,12,TGCGCCAGCAGCCAAGATTTCCAGTGGCAGTACTTC,CASSQDFQWQYF
-,TRBJ1-4,-,TRBV7-9,13,TGTGCCAGCAGCTTAGATAGTGGTGAAAAACTGTTTTTT,CASSLDSGEKLFF
-,TRBJ1-2,-,TRBV27,13,TGTGCCAGCAGTTCCTTCGGGGGGGATGGCTACACCTTC,CASSSFGGDGYTF
-,TRBJ2-7,-,TRBV2,17,TGTGCCAGCAGTGAAGCGCTTGGGGGGAAGGTATTTTACGAGCAGTACTTC,CASSEALGGKVFYEQYF
-,TRBJ1-1,-,TRBV18,12,TGTGCCAGCACTACCATGAACACTGAAGCTTTCTTT,CASTTMNTEAFF
-,TRBJ1-4,-,TRBV6-5,15,TGTGCCAGCAGTCCCGGGGTTGCAACTAATGAAAAACTGTTTTTT,CASSPGVATNEKLFF
-,TRBJ1-5,-,TRBV5-6,12,TGTGCCAGCAGCTTGGGTAATCAGCCCCAGCATTTT,CASSLGNQPQHF
TRBD2,TRBJ2-3,-,TRBV28,18,TGTGCCAGCAGTCCCCCCTCCGGGCTAGCGGGGTGGATTGATACGCAGTATTTT,CASSPPSGLAGWIDTQYF
-,TRBJ1-5,-,TRBV29-1,13,TGCAGCGTTGGGTCCTATAGCAATCAGCCCCAGCATTTT,CSVGSYSNQPQHF
-,TRBJ2-3,-,TRBV7-9,18,TGTGCCAGCAGCTTATCTTGGGGGCAGGTGGAAAGACCAGATACGCAGTATTTT,CASSLSWGQVERPDTQYF
-,TRBJ1-5,-,TRBV7-8,12,TGTGCCAGCAGCTTAAAAGGGGGGCCCCAGCATTTT,CASSLKGGPQHF
-,TRBJ1-6,-,TRBV5-5,16,TGTGCCAGCAGCTCCAAATTACGGGAAGTAGGTTCACCCCTCCACTTT,CASSSKLREVGSPLHF
-,TRBJ1-6,few,TRBV12-3/TRBV12-4,13,TGTGCCAGCAGTCTCTTGACAGAATCACCCCTCCACTTT,CASSLLTESPLHF
-,TRBJ2-2,few,TRBV5-1,15,TGCGCCAGCAGCTTGCTGCAGACGAACACCGGGGAGCTGTTTTTT,CASSLLQTNTGELFF
-,TRBJ1-1,-,TRBV5-4,15,TGTGCCAGCAGCAGTACCGGGACCAGCAACACTGAAGCTTTCTTT,CASSSTGTSNTEAFF
TRBD2,TRBJ2-1,-,TRBV4-3,13,TGCGCCAGCAGCCATGCGGCGGGGGGGGAGCAGTTCTTC,CASSHAAGGEQFF
TRBD1,TRBJ1-2,-,TRBV29-1,13,TGCAGCGTTGAAAGGGACAGTTACTATGGCTACACCTTC,CSVERDSYYGYTF
TRBD1,TRBJ2-7,few,TRBV2,13,TGTGCCAGCAGCGGACAGGGGCGATACGAGCAGTACTTC,CASSGQGRYEQYF
-,TRBJ2-1,once,TRBV28,12,TGTGCCAGCAGTCCCACCCGGGATGAGCAGTTCTTC,CASSPTRDEQFF
TRBD1,TRBJ1-1,-,TRBV10-3,13,TGTGCTGCCGGGACAGGGGGGTCCACTGAAGCTTTCTTT,CAAGTGGSTEAFF
TRBD2,TRBJ2-7,once,TRBV5-6,14,TGTGCCAGCAACCCGGGGGGGGAAAGCTACGAGCAGTACTTC,CASNPGGESYEQYF
-,TRBJ1-3,-,TRBV30,16,TGTGCCTGGAGTGTACAAGCGGCAGGGACTGGAAACACCATATATTTT,CAWSVQAAGTGNTIYF
-,TRBJ1-1,-,TRBV7-2,14,TGTGCCAGCAGCTTCGGACACCTGAACACTGAAGCTTTCTTT,CASSFGHLNTEAFF
TRBD1,TRBJ1-6,-,TRBV13,16,TGTGCCAGCGCCGAGGGGGCGAGCTCCTATAATTCACCCCTCCACTTT,CASAEGASSYNSPLHF
-,TRBJ1-2,-,TRBV4-1,15,TGCGCCAGCAGCCAAGGCATAGAGGGGCGGAATGGCTACACCTTC,CASSQGIEGRNGYTF
-,TRBJ2-5,-,TRBV5-1,15,TGCGCCAGCAGCCTGGACCGGGACTCTCAAGAGACCCAGTACTTC,CASSLDRDSQETQYF
TRBD1,TRBJ2-3,-,TRBV5-1,14,TGCGCCAGCAGGTGGACAGGGGGCACAGATACGCAGTATTTT,CASRWTGGTDTQYF
-,TRBJ2-7,-,TRBV4-2,13,TGTGCCAGCAGCCAGAAAGGGTCCTACGAGCAGTACTTC,CASSQKGSYEQYF
-,TRBJ1-2,-,TRBV14,16,TGTGCCAGCAGCCAAGTTCGAACCGGGACGGCTTATGGCTACACCTTC,CASSQVRTGTAYGYTF
TRBD2,TRBJ2-3,-,TRBV9,16,TGTGCCAGCAGCGCCCGACTAGCGGGGGCCACAGATACGCAGTATTTT,CASSARLAGATDTQYF
-,TRBJ1-1,-,TRBV5-4,14,TGTGCCAGCAGCTTGGACAGGGTTTGGACTGAAGCTTTCTTT,CASSLDRVWTEAFF
TRBD2,TRBJ2-1,few,TRBV3-1/TRBV3-2,15,TGTGCCAGCAGCCTAGGACTAGCGGGGGGCCGGGAGCAGTTCTTC,CASSLGLAGGREQFF
TRBD1,TRBJ1-2,-,TRBV5-6,13,TGTGCCAGCAGCACAGGGGGCGCCTATGGCTACACCTTC,CASSTGGAYGYTF
-,TRBJ1-2,-,TRBV10-3,16,TGTGCCATCAGTGAGGGGTTGTCGGAGGCGGGGTATGGCTACACCTTC,CAISEGLSEAGYGYTF
TRBD1,TRBJ1-1,-,TRBV29-1,13,TGCAGCGTTGAACTGGACAGGGGAACTGAAGCTTTCTTT,CSVELDRGTEAFF
-,TRBJ2-2,-,TRBV30,18,TGTGCCTGGAGTCTTAGAATAGACAGTTCTGGGCGTAGCGGGGAGCTGTTTTTT,CAWSLRIDSSGRSGELFF
-,TRBJ2-1,-,TRBV19,13,TGTGCCAGTAGCGACCCTGAAGGCAATGAGCAGTTCTTC,CASSDPEGNEQFF
TRBD1,TRBJ2-2,-,TRBV10-3,16,TGTGCCATCAGTGAGTCCGGGACAGCGAACACCGGGGAGCTGTTTTTT,CAISESGTANTGELFF
-,TRBJ2-7,once,TRBV11-2,15,TGTGCCAGCAGTCCTTCTGGGGGTGTCCTCTACGAGCAGTACTTC,CASSPSGGVLYEQYF
-,TRBJ2-7,-,TRBV12-3/TRBV12-4,13,TGTGCCAGCAGTCTTGGACCCGAATACGAGCAGTACTTC,CASSLGPEYEQYF
-,TRBJ2-5,-,TRBV7-2,13,TGTGCCAGCAGCTTAGCGCTCGGGGAGACCCAGTACTTC,CASSLALGETQYF
-,TRBJ1-1,-,TRBV5-1,18,TGCGCCAGCAGCTTCGTAGGGGGTTCACCTGGGATGAACACTGAAGCTTTCTTT,CASSFVGGSPGMNTEAFF
-,TRBJ1-6,-,TRBV11-2,18,TGTGCCAGCAGCTTAAGTTCAGGGCCCAGCTCCTATAATTCACCCCTCCACTTT,CASSLSSGPSSYNSPLHF
-,TRBJ1-1,-,TRBV19,13,TGTGCCAGTAGTATGGGGGGATACACTGAAGCTTTCTTT,CASSMGGYTEAFF
-,TRBJ1-3,-,TRBV6-5,15,TGTGCCAGCAGGATATCGAGGACAGAGTCAGACACCATATATTTT,CASRISRTESDTIYF
-,TRBJ2-3,-,TRBV7-6,14,TGTGCCAGCAGCCGTAGGGATCGCACAGATACGCAGTATTTT,CASSRRDRTDTQYF
TRBD1,TRBJ1-1,-,TRBV7-9,15,TGTGCCAGCAGCTCTAACCGGGACAGGGGGACTGAAGCTTTCTTT,CASSSNRDRGTEAFF
-,TRBJ1-5,-,TRBV2,13,TGTGCCAGCAGTGCCACAGGCAATCAGCCCCAGCATTTT,CASSATGNQPQHF
-,TRBJ2-3,-,TRBV7-9,16,TGTGCCAGCAGCTCGGGGGCGACAGGGAACACAGATACGCAGTATTTT,CASSSGATGNTDTQYF
-,TRBJ1-3,-,TRBV20-1,11,TGCAGTACCCCGCAGGGAAACACCATATATTTT,CSTPQGNTIYF